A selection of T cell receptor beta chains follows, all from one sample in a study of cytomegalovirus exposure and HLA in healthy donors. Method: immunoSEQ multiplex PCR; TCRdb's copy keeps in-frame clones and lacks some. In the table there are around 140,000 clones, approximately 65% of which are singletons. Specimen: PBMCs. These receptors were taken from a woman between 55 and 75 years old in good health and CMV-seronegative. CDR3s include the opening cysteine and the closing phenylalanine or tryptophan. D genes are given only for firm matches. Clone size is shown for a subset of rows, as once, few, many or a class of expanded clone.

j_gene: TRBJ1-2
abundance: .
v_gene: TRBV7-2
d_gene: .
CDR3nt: TGTGCCAGCAGCCGGGGGGGGGCGCCTGGCTACACCTTC
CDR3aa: CASSRGGAPGYTF

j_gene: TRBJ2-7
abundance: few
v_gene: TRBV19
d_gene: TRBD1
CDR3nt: TGTGCCACCAGCAGGGACAGGAGTTACGAGCAGTACTTC
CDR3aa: CATSRDRSYEQYF

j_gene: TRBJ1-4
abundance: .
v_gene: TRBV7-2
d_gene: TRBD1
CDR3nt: TGTGCCAGCAGCTCTGACAGGGGATATAATGAAAAACTGTTTTTT
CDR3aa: CASSSDRGYNEKLFF

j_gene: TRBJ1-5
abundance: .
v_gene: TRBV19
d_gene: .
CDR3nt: TGTGCCAGTAGTATACCAGGGAATCAGCCCCAGCATTTT
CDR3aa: CASSIPGNQPQHF

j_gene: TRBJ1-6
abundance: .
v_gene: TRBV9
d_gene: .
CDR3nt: TGTGCCAGCAGCGTAGGGGACAAAAATTCACCCCTCCACTTT
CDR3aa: CASSVGDKNSPLHF

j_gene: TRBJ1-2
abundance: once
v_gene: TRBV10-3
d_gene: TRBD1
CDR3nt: TGTGCCATCAGTGTCGACAGGGGAAATGGCTACACCTTC
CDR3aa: CAISVDRGNGYTF

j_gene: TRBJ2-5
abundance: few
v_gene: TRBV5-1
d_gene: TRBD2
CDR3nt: TGCGCCAGCAGCCGGACTAGTCAAGAGACCCAGTACTTC
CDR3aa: CASSRTSQETQYF

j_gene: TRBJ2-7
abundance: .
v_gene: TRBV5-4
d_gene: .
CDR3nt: TGTGCCAGCAGCTTTGAGGGCCGTCCTAGCTCCTACGAGCAGTACTTC
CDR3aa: CASSFEGRPSSYEQYF

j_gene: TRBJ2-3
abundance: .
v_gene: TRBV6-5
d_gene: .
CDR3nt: TGTGCCAGCAGTTACTCTTGGCGGGATACGCAGTATTTT
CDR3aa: CASSYSWRDTQYF

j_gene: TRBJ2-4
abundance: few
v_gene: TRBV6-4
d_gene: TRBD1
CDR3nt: TGTGCCAGCAGACGACAGGGAACGGGTGAAGGCAAAAACATTCAGTACTTC
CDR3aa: CASRRQGTGEGKNIQYF

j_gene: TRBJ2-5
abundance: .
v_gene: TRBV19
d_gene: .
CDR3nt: TGTGCCAGTAGTACAAACGACAGATACCAAGAGACCCAGTACTTC
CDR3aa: CASSTNDRYQETQYF

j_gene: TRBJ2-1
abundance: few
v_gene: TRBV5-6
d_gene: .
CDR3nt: TGTGCCAGCAGCCCCCCGGTAGCGGTCGGTGAGCAGTTCTTC
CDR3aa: CASSPPVAVGEQFF

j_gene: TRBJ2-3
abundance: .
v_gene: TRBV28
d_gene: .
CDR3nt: TGTGCCAGCAGTTTATCTGGGGGAGGCCCGGCGGGTACGCAGTATTTT
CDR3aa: CASSLSGGGPAGTQYF

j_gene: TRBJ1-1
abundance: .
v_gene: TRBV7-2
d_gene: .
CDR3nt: TGTGCCAGCAGCCCACATTTCACTAGGAACACTGAAGCTTTCTTT
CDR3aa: CASSPHFTRNTEAFF

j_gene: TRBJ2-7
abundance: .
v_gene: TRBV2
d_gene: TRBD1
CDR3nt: TGTGCCAGCGGGACAGGGCTCTACGAGCAGTACTTC
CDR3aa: CASGTGLYEQYF

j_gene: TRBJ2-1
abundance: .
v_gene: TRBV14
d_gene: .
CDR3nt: TGTGCCAGCAGCCAAAATTGGGCAGGGTTTTACAATGAGCAGTTCTTC
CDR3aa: CASSQNWAGFYNEQFF

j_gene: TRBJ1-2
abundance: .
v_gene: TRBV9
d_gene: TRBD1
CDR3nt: TGTGCCAGCAGCCTAGGGACAGGGGGCTACACCTTC
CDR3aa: CASSLGTGGYTF

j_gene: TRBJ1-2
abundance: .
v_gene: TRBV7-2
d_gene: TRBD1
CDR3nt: TGTGCCAGCAGCTCTTCTTTAGGACAGGGTGGCTACACCTTC
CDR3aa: CASSSSLGQGGYTF

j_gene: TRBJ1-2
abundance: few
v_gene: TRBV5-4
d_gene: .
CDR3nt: TGTGCCAGCAGCTTGGACAGGGACTATGGCTACACCTTC
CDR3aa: CASSLDRDYGYTF

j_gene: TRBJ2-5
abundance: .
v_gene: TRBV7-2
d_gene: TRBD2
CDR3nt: TGTGCCAGCAGCTTATGGGAGGGGGAGACCCAGTACTTC
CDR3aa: CASSLWEGETQYF

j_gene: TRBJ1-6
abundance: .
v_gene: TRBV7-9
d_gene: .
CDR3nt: TGTGCCAGCAGCTTAGGGACAGATAATTCACCCCTCCACTTT
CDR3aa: CASSLGTDNSPLHF

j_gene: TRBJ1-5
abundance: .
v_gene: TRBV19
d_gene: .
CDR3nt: TGTGCCAGTAGCGAAGGGCAGGGTCCGAATCAGCCCCAGCATTTT
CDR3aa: CASSEGQGPNQPQHF

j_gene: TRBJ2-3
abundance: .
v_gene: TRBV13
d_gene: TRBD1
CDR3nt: TGTGCCAGCAGCTTCGGACAGGGGCAGGCAGATACGCAGTATTTT
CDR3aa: CASSFGQGQADTQYF

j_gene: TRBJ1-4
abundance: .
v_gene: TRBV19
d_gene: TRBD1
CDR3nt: TGTGCCAGTAGTATAGGAGGGGGACAGGGACGGGAAAAACTGTTTTTT
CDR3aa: CASSIGGGQGREKLFF

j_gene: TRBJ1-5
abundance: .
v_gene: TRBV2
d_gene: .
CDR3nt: TGTGCCAGCAGTGAAGCGCGGCAGGCAGGGGCGCCCCAGCATTTT
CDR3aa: CASSEARQAGAPQHF

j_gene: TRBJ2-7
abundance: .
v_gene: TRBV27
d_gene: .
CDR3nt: TGTGCCAGCAGTTTGGTCCCGGACTCCGTCTACGAGCAGTACTTC
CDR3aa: CASSLVPDSVYEQYF

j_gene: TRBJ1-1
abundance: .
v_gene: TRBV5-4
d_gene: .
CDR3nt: TGTGCCAGCAGCTTGGAGGCGGGCAGGGGGAACACTGAAGCTTTCTTT
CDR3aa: CASSLEAGRGNTEAFF

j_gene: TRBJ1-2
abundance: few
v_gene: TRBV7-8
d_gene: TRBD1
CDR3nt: TGTGCCAGCAGCTTATCGCCAGGGGGCCATGGCTACACCTTC
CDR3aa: CASSLSPGGHGYTF

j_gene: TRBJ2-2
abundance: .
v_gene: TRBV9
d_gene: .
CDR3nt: TGTGCCAGCAGCGTAGTCCCGGGCACCGGGGAGCTGTTTTTT
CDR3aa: CASSVVPGTGELFF

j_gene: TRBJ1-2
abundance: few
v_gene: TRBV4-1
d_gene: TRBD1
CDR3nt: TGCGCCAGCAGCCTCGGACAGGGCGCATTCGTAGGCTACACCTTC
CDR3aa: CASSLGQGAFVGYTF

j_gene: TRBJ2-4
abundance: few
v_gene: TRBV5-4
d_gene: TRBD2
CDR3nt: TGTGCCAGCAGCTTGATTAGCGGGGGTTCTTTGGCCAAAAACATTCAGTACTTC
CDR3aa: CASSLISGGSLAKNIQYF

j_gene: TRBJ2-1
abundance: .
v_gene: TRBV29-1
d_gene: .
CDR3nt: TGCAGCGGCAGACAGGCCTACAATGAGCAGTTCTTC
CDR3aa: CSGRQAYNEQFF

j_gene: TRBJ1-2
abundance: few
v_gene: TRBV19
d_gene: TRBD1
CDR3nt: TGTGCCAGTAGTATTAATAACAGGGGAGCCTATGGCTACACCTTC
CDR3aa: CASSINNRGAYGYTF

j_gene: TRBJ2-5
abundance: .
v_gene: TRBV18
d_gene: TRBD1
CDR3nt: TGTGCCAGCTCACCACCAGGGGGCGGGGAGACCCAGTACTTC
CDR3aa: CASSPPGGGETQYF

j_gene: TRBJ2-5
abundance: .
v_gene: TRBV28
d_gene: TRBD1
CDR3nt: TGTGCCAGCAGTTCGTTCCGGGACAGGGGAGAGACCCAGTACTTC
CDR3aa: CASSSFRDRGETQYF

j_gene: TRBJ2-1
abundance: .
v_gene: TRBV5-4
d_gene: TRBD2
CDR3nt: TGTGCCAGCAGCTTGGGGGCTAGCGGGATTAATTACAATGAGCAGTTCTTC
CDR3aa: CASSLGASGINYNEQFF

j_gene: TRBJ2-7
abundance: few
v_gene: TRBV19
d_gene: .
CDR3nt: TGTGCCAGTACCAAATCGGGGGGCCTGGGCGAGCAGTACTTC
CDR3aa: CASTKSGGLGEQYF

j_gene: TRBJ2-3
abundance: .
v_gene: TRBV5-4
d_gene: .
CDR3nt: TGTGCCAGCAGCTTCGCGGGGGCCCCAGATACGCAGTATTTT
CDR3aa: CASSFAGAPDTQYF

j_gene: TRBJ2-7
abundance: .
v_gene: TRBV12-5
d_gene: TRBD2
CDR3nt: TGTGCTAGTGTTAGCGGGATTGTTAGTCGTTACGAGCAGTACTTC
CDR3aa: CASVSGIVSRYEQYF

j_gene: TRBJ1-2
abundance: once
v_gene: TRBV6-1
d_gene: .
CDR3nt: TGTGCCACGCAGGGCATTAACTATGGCTACACCTTC
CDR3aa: CATQGINYGYTF

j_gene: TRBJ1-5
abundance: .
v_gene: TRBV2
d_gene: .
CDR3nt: TGTGCCAGCAGTTTACAGGGATTTATGGAGCCCCAGCATTTT
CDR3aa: CASSLQGFMEPQHF

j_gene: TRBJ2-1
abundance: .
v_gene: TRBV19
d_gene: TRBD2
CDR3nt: TGTGCCAGTAGTACTAGCGGGAGGTACAATGAGCAGTTCTTC
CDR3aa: CASSTSGRYNEQFF

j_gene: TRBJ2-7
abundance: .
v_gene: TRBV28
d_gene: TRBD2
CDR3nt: TGTGCCAGCAGACCTCCGGGACTAGCGGGAGGGTCCTACGAGCAGTACTTC
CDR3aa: CASRPPGLAGGSYEQYF

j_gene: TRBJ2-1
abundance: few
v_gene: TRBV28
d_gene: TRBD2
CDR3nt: TGTGCCAGCAGTTTGTCCTCCCGCGGGAGATTCTACAATGAGCAGTTCTTC
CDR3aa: CASSLSSRGRFYNEQFF

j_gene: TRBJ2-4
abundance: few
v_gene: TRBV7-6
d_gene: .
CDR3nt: TGTGCCAGCAGCCCCCGGGGGAGGTCGGCTAAAAACATTCAGTACTTC
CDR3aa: CASSPRGRSAKNIQYF

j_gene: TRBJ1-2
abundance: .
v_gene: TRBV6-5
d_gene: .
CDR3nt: TGTGCCAGCAGTTCGACAACGAACTATGGCTACACCTTC
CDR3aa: CASSSTTNYGYTF

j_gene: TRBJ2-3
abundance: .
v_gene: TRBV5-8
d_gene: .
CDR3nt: TGTGCCAGCAGCCGGAAGCGGGACAGGCGTGGAGATACGCAGTATTTT
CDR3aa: CASSRKRDRRGDTQYF

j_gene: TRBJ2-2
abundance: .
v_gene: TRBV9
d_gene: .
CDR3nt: TGTGCCAGCAGCGTAGGGGGCGGGGTATCCGGGGAGCTGTTTTTT
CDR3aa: CASSVGGGVSGELFF

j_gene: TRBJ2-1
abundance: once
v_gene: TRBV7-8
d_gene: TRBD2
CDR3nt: TGTGCCAGCAGCTTAGCGAGTCCGGGTAGCGGGAGGGGTGAGCAGTTCTTC
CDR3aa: CASSLASPGSGRGEQFF

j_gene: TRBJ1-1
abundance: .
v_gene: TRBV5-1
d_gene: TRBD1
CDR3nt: TGCGCCAGCAGCCAGGGACAGGGGGCCCCTGAAGCTTTCTTT
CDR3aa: CASSQGQGAPEAFF